The table lists the clone carrying this TCR beta chain with many counts. Its antigen is unknown. The CDR3 sequence is 14 residues long. CDR1 is KGHSH and CDR2 is LQKENI in the germline V gene. V was pared by 8 bases and J by 5 bases, with 16 bases between. These data originate in a study of breast tumors, draining lymph nodes, adjacent tissues. Study-wide points: Data fit most tumor T cells coming from lymph node, expanding in tumor. Tumor TCR diversity was below lymph nodes but above nontumor tissue. Tumor T cell lymph node origin was a supported hypothesis, not proven.

Each CDR3 protein gets one entry after TCRdb re-called the multiplex PCR reads with MiXCR. The data show approximately 52,000 distinct CDR3 sequences, under 45% seen once. The chain joins TRBV18 to TRBJ1-5; D perhaps matches TRBD1 (6 bases). The TCR sequence derives from a female donor with breast cancer. Some clones in this sample may be carry-over from other donors' samples. Sequences were obtained from breast tumor tissue. CDR3 sequence (DNA): TGTGCCAGCCAGGCGGACAGTGAATATCAGCCCCAGCATTTT. Encoded protein: CASQADSEYQPQHF. The full variable domain, completed using reference TRBV18 and TRBJ1-5, is NAGVMQNPRHLVRRRGQEARLRCSPMKGHSHVYWYRQLPEEGLKFMVYLQKENIIDESGMPKERFSAEFPKEGPSILRIQQVVRGDSAAYFCASQADSEYQPQHFGDGTRLSIL.